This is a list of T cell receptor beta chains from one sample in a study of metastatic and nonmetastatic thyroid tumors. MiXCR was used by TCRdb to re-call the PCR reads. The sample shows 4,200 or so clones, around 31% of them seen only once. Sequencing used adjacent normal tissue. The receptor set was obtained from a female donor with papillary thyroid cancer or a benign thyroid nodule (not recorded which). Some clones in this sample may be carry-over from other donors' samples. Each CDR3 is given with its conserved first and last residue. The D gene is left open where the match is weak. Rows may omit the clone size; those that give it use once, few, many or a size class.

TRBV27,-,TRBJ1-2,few,TGTGCCAGCAGTCCACTCGGGATCTATGGCTACACCTTC,CASSPLGIYGYTF
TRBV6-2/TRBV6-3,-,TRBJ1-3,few,TGTGCCAGCAGCCCCCTCCGGCAGGGAGGCGAAAACACCATATATTTT,CASSPLRQGGENTIYF
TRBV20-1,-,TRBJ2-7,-,TGCAGTGCTAGAGATCGGGTGCGTCCCTACGAGCAGTACTTC,CSARDRVRPYEQYF
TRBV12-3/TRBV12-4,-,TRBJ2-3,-,TGTGCCAGCAGTTTTAGTGCAGGTAGGGGCACAGATACGCAGTATTTT,CASSFSAGRGTDTQYF
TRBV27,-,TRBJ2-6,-,TGTGCCAGCAGTTCCCTCCGCTCGAGCTCTGGGGCCAACGTCCTGACTTTC,CASSSLRSSSGANVLTF
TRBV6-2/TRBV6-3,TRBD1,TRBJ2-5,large,TGTGCCAGCAGCCATTTGGGGACAGGGGTAGAGACCCAGTACTTC,CASSHLGTGVETQYF
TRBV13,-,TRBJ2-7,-,TGTGCCAGCAGCTTTTACGGCCAGAGCTACGAGCAGTACTTC,CASSFYGQSYEQYF
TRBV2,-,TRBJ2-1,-,TGTGCCAGCAGTGACCCACCATATGCTAGCGACTACTACAATGAGCAGTTCTTC,CASSDPPYASDYYNEQFF
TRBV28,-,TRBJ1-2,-,TGTGTCAGCATCCTTGTGGGCAGAAACTATGGCTACACCTTC,CVSILVGRNYGYTF
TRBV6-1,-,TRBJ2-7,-,TGTGCCAGCAGTGAACGGGGTAGGTCCTACGAGCAGTACTTC,CASSERGRSYEQYF
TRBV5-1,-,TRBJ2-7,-,TGCGCCAGCAGCTTGGGGGACCGATCCTACGAGCAGTACTTC,CASSLGDRSYEQYF
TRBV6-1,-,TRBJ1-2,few,TGTGCCAGCACGTTAAGGGAGGGCAGGGGCTGGACCTTC,CASTLREGRGWTF
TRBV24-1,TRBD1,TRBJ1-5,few,TGTGCCACCAGTGATTTGGACAGGGGCAATCAGCCCCAGCATTTT,CATSDLDRGNQPQHF
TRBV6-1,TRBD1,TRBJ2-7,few,TGTGCCAGCAGTGTGTATCCCCAGGGGGACTACGAGCAGTACTTC,CASSVYPQGDYEQYF
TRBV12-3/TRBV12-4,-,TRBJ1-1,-,TGTGCCAGCAGTTTCACTTGGTTGAACACTGAAGCTTTCTTT,CASSFTWLNTEAFF
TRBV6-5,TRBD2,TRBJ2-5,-,TGTGCCAGCAGTTATTCGGGGGGGATCCAAGAGACCCAGTACTTC,CASSYSGGIQETQYF
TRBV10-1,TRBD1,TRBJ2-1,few,TGCGCCAGCTCCCGGGACAGGTCCGGTGAGCAGTTCTTC,CASSRDRSGEQFF
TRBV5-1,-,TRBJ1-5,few,TGCGCCAGCAGCTTGGAGCCGGGCCCCAATCAGCCCCAGCATTTT,CASSLEPGPNQPQHF
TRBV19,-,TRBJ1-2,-,TGTGCCAGTACCCCAGGGGCCTATGGCTACACCTTC,CASTPGAYGYTF
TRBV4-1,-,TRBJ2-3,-,TGCGCCAGCAGCCAAGGAGGTTCAGCGGGCAGCACAGATACGCAGTATTTT,CASSQGGSAGSTDTQYF
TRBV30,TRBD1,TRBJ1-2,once,TGTGCCTGGAGTCCACAGGGGTATGGCTACACCTTC,CAWSPQGYGYTF
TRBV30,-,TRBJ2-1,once,TGTGCCTGGAGTGTGTCTGGAAATGAGCAGTTCTTC,CAWSVSGNEQFF
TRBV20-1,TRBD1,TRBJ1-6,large,TGCAGTGCTTTAATACAGGGGGCGCGGGCTTCACCCCTCCACTTT,CSALIQGARASPLHF